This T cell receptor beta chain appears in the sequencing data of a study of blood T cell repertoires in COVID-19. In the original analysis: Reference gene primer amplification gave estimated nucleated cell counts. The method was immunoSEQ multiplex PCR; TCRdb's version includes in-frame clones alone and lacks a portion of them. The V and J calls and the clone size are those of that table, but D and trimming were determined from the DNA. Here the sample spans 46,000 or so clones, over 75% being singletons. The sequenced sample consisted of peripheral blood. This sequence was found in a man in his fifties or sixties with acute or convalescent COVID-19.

CDR3 sequence (DNA): TGTGCCACCAGCACCGGTAGCACCCCTGGGGCCAACGTCCTGACTTTC. This sequence encodes CATSTGSTPGANVLTF. The gene calls are TRBV15 and TRBJ2-6, with unresolved D. V lost 4 bases and J lost 2, with 12 bases in between. Germline assignment: CDR1 LNHNV and CDR2 YYDKDF (reference sequence). The CDR3 extends over 16 amino acids.